Listed below are T cell receptor beta chains from one sample, sequenced in a study of HIV-infected patients and healthy controls. TCRdb ran MiXCR on the 5' RACE reads and lists one entry per CDR3 protein. The data hold roughly 20,000 distinct CDR3 sequences, with roughly a fifth observed a single time. Sequences were obtained from CD8+ T cells from blood. Source of these receptors: a human donor in good health. The CDR3 runs from the conserved cysteine through the conserved F or W. Fields, in order: J gene, D gene, V gene, clone size, CDR3 protein, CDR3 DNA. A D gene is named only where the DNA matches it firmly. Clone sizes are given selectively: once, few, many, or a class where the clone is expanded.

>TRBJ2-3|-|TRBV6-5|many
CASSYSTERITDTQYF
TGTGCCAGCAGTTACTCGACAGAGCGTATCACAGATACGCAGTATTTT
>TRBJ2-2|TRBD2|TRBV9|-
CASSVDGGGLHTGELFF
TGTGCCAGCAGCGTAGACGGGGGGGGACTGCACACCGGGGAGCTGTTTTTT
>TRBJ2-7|TRBD1|TRBV19|-
CASSVTQGTTYEQYF
TGTGCCAGTAGTGTAACACAGGGGACAACCTACGAGCAGTACTTC
>TRBJ2-2|-|TRBV21-1|few
CASSKSNPPGELFF
TGTGCCAGCAGCAAGTCTAACCCGCCCGGGGAGCTGTTTTTT
>TRBJ1-5|-|TRBV6-5|-
CASRTGHNQPQHF
TGTGCCAGCAGAACAGGGCACAATCAGCCCCAGCATTTT
>TRBJ1-2|TRBD1|TRBV29-1|-
CSVWQGDFYGYTF
TGCAGCGTTTGGCAGGGGGATTTCTATGGCTACACCTTC
>TRBJ1-5|-|TRBV10-2|-
CASREDLKGDQPQHF
TGCGCCAGCAGGGAGGACCTTAAGGGGGATCAGCCCCAGCATTTT
>TRBJ1-4|-|TRBV2|many
CASSEDGLAYEKLFF
TGTGCCAGCAGTGAGGACGGCCTTGCGTATGAAAAACTGTTTTTT
>TRBJ2-7|-|TRBV5-6|many
CASSLIQELEQYF
TGTGCCAGCAGCTTGATTCAGGAGTTAGAGCAGTACTTC
>TRBJ1-1|-|TRBV7-9|-
CASSPATGVPEAFF
TGTGCCAGCAGCCCAGCTACGGGTGTTCCTGAAGCTTTCTTT
>TRBJ2-3|TRBD2|TRBV6-6|few
CASSYSPGLARTDTQYF
TGTGCCAGCAGTTACTCCCCCGGACTAGCGAGGACAGATACGCAGTATTTT
>TRBJ2-3|TRBD2|TRBV13|few
CASSSLLAGGRDTQYF
TGTGCCAGCAGCTCTCTTCTAGCGGGAGGGCGTGATACGCAGTATTTT
>TRBJ2-5|TRBD1|TRBV4-1|few
CASSQGTGGLETQYF
TGCGCCAGCAGCCAAGGGACAGGGGGTTTGGAGACCCAGTACTTC